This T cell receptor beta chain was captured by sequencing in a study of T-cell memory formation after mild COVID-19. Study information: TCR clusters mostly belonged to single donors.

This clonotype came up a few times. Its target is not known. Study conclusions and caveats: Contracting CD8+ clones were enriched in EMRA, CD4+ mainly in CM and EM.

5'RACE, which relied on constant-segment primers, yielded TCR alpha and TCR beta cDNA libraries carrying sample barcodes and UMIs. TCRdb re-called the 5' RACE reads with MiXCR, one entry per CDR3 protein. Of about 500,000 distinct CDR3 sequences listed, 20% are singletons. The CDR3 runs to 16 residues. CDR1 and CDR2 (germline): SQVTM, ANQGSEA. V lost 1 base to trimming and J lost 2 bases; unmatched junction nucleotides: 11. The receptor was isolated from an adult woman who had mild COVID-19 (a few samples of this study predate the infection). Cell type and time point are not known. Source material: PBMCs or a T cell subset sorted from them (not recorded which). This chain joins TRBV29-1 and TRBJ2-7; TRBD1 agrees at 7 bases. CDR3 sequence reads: CSVEAQTGIRTYEQYF. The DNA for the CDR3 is TGCAGCGTTGAAGCCCAGACAGGGATAAGGACCTACGAGCAGTACTTC.